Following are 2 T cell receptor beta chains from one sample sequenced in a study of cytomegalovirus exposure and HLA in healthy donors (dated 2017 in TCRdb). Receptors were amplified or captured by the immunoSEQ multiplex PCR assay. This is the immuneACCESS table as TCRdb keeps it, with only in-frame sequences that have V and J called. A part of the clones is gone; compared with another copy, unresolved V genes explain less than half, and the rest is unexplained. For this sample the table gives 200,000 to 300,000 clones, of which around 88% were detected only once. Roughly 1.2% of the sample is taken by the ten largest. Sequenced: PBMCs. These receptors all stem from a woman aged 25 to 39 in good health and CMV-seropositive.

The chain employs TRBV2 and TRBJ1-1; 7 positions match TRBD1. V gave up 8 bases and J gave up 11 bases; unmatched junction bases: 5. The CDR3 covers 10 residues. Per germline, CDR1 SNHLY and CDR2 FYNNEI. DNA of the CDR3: TGTGCCAGCCGTCAGGGGGAGGCTTTCTTT. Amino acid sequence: CASRQGEAFF.

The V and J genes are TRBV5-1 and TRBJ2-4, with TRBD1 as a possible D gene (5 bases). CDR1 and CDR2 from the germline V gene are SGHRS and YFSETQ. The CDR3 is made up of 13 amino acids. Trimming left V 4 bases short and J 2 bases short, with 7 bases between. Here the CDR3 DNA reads TGCGCCAGCAGCCAGGGCCCCAAAAACATTCAGTACTTC. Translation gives CASSQGPKNIQYF.